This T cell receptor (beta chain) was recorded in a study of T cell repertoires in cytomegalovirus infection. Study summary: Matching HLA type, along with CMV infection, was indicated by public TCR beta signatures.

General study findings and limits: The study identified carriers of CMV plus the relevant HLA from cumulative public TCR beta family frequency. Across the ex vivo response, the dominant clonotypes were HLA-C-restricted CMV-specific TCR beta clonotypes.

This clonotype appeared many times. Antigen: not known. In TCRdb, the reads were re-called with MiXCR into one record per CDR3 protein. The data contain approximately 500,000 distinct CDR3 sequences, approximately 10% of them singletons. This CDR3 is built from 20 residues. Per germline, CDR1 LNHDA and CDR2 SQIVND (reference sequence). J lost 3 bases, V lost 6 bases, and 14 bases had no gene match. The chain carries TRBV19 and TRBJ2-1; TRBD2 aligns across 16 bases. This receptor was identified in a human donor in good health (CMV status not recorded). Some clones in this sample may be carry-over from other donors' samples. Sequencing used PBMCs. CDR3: CASRITPGLAGGFSYNEQFF. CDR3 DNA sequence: TGTGCCAGTAGGATCACCCCGGGACTAGCGGGGGGGTTTAGCTACAATGAGCAGTTCTTC.